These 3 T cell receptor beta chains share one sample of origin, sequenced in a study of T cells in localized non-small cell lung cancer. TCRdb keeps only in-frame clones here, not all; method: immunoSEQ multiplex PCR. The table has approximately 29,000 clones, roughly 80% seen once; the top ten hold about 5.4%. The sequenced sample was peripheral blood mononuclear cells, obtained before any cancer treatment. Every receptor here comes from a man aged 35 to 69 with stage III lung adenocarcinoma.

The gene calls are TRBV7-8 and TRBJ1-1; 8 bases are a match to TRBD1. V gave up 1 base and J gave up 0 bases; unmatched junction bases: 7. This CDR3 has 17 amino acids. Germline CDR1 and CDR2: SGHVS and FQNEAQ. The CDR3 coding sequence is TGTGCCAGCAGCTTAGAGACAGGGGCAGTATTGAACACTGAAGCTTTCTTT. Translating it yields CASSLETGAVLNTEAFF. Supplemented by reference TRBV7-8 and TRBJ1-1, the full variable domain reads GAGVSQSPRYKVAKRGQDVALRCDPISGHVSLFWYQQALGQGPEFLTYFQNEAQLDKSGLPSDRFFAERPEGSVSTLKIQRTQQEDSAVYLCASSLETGAVLNTEAFFGQGTRLTVV.

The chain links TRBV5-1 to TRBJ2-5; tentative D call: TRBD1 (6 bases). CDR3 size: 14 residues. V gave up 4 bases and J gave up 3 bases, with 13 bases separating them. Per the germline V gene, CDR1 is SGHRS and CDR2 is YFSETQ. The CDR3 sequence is CASSQGISKETQYF. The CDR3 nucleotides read TGCGCCAGCAGCCAGGGGATTTCAAAAGAGACCCAGTACTTC.

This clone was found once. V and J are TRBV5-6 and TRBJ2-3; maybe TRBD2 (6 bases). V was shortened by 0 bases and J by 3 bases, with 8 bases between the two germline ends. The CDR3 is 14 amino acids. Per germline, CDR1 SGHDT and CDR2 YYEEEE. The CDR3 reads CASSLDLATDTQYF. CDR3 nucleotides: TGTGCCAGCAGCTTGGATCTAGCGACAGATACGCAGTATTTT.